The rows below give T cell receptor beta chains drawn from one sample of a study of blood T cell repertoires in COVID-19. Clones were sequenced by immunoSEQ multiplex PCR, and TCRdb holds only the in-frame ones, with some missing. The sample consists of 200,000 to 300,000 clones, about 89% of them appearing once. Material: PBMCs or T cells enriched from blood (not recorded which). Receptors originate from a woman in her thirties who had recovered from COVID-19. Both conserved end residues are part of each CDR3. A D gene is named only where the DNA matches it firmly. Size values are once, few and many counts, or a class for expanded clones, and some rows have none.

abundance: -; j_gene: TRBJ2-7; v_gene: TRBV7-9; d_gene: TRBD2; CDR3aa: CASSPKRLAGPYEQYF; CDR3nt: TGTGCCAGCAGCCCGAAGAGACTAGCGGGACCCTACGAGCAGTACTTC
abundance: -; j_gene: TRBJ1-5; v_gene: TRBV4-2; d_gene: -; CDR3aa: CASSQGRGNQPQHF; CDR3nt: TGTGCCAGCAGCCAAGGTAGGGGAAATCAGCCCCAGCATTTT
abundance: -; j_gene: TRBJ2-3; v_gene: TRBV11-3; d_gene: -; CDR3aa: CASSDRGAGGTDTQYF; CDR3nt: TGTGCCAGCAGCGATAGAGGTGCAGGGGGCACAGATACGCAGTATTTT
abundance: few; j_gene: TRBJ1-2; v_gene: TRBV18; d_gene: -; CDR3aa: CASSPAFDEVGYTF; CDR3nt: TGTGCCAGCTCACCGGCTTTCGATGAAGTCGGCTACACCTTC
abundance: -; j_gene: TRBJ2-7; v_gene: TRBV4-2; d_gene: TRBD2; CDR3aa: CASSQAAGLSYEQYF; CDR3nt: TGTGCCAGCAGCCAAGCAGCGGGACTATCCTACGAGCAGTACTTC
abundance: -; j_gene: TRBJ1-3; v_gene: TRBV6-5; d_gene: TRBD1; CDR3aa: CASSYDRGDTIYF; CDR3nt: TGTGCCAGCAGTTACGACAGGGGGGACACCATATATTTT
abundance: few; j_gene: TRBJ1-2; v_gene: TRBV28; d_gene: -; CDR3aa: CAATGPQRVTTPVYGYTF; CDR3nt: TGTGCCGCGACCGGACCTCAGAGGGTTACAACCCCGGTCTATGGCTACACCTTC
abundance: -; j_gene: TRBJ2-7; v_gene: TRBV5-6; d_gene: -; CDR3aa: CASSVGRDEQYF; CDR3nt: TGTGCCAGCAGTGTGGGGCGAGACGAGCAGTACTTC
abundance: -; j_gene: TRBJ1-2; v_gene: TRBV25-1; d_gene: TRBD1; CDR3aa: CASSEFRRGHGYTF; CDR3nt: TGTGCCAGCAGTGAATTTCGAAGGGGGCATGGCTACACCTTC
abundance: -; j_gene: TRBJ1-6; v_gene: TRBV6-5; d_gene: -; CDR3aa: CASSYSDNSNSPLHF; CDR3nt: TGTGCCAGCAGTTACTCTGACAACTCGAATTCACCCCTCCACTTT
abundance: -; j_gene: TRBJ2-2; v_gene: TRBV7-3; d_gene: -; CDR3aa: CASSLYSTGELFF; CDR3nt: TGTGCCAGCAGCTTGTACAGTACCGGGGAGCTGTTTTTT